This is a list of T cell receptor beta chains from one sample in a study of beta chain features in type 1 diabetes. The repertoire was sequenced with immunoSEQ multiplex PCR; TCRdb's copy has only in-frame clones and lacks some. The sample lists a few hundred thousand clones; approximately 12% were seen once. The sample consisted of naive CD4+ T cells from blood. These receptors came from a woman in her late teens or twenties with type 1 diabetes. The CDR3 runs from the conserved cysteine through the conserved F or W. The D gene is left open where the match is weak. The listing skips clone size in some rows; elsewhere it reads once, few, many or a size class.

>few|TRBV28|TRBJ2-2|TRBD1
CASRKGTVGELFF
TGTGCCAGCAGGAAAGGGACAGTCGGGGAGCTGTTTTTT
>few|TRBV15|TRBJ2-7|NA
CATSAHRSHYEQYF
TGTGCCACCAGCGCCCACAGGAGCCACTACGAGCAGTACTTC
>few|TRBV30|TRBJ1-1|TRBD1
CAWSVRRGTEAFF
TGTGCCTGGAGTGTACGCAGGGGGACTGAAGCTTTCTTT
>few|TRBV4-3|TRBJ1-6|NA
CASSQAAELPLHF
TGCGCCAGCAGCCAAGCGGCGGAGCTACCCCTCCACTTT
>NA|TRBV11-2|TRBJ2-2|NA
CASSLDPTRAGELFF
TGTGCCAGCAGCTTAGATCCAACCCGGGCCGGGGAGCTGTTTTTT
>NA|TRBV5-1|TRBJ1-4|NA
CASSRLETNEKLFF
TGCGCCAGCAGTCGTCTCGAGACTAATGAAAAACTGTTTTTT
>NA|TRBV7-9|TRBJ2-3|NA
CASSLFTDTQYF
TGTGCCAGCAGCCTCTTCACAGATACGCAGTATTTT
>NA|TRBV18|TRBJ2-6|TRBD1
CASSPPGQSSGANVLTF
TGTGCCAGCTCACCACCGGGACAGAGCTCTGGGGCCAACGTCCTGACTTTC
>NA|TRBV28|TRBJ2-5|NA
CASSSPITQYF
TGTGCCAGCAGTTCCCCTATAACCCAGTACTTC
>few|TRBV19|TRBJ2-7|NA
CASSERSYEQYF
TGTGCCAGTAGCGAGCGGAGCTACGAGCAGTACTTC
>few|TRBV30|TRBJ1-1|NA
CAWSPGGKGEAFF
TGTGCCTGGAGCCCCGGAGGGAAGGGTGAAGCTTTCTTT
>NA|TRBV7-2|TRBJ2-1|TRBD2
CASSFSGRAREQFF
TGTGCCAGCAGCTTTTCCGGGAGGGCCAGGGAGCAGTTCTTC
>few|TRBV6-5|TRBJ2-7|NA
CASSYSRAAHEQYF
TGTGCCAGCAGTTACTCGAGGGCGGCCCACGAGCAGTACTTC
>NA|TRBV19|TRBJ2-5|TRBD1
CASSIVQGRETQYF
TGTGCCAGTAGTATAGTACAGGGGCGGGAGACCCAGTACTTC
>NA|TRBV28|TRBJ1-1|NA
CASNLSGVEAFF
TGTGCCAGCAACTTAAGTGGAGTTGAAGCTTTCTTT
>few|TRBV30|TRBJ2-7|NA
CAWSVGFRAPLYEQYF
TGTGCCTGGAGTGTAGGTTTCAGGGCGCCCCTCTACGAGCAGTACTTC
>few|TRBV30|TRBJ1-1|NA
CAWSAPGGGAFF
TGTGCCTGGAGTGCCCCTGGGGGGGGAGCTTTCTTT
>few|TRBV7-2|TRBJ2-3|NA
CASSFERTDTQYF
TGTGCCAGCAGCTTCGAGCGGACAGATACGCAGTATTTT
>few|TRBV7-2|TRBJ2-5|NA
CASSLQETQYF
TGTGCCAGCAGCCTACAAGAGACCCAGTACTTC